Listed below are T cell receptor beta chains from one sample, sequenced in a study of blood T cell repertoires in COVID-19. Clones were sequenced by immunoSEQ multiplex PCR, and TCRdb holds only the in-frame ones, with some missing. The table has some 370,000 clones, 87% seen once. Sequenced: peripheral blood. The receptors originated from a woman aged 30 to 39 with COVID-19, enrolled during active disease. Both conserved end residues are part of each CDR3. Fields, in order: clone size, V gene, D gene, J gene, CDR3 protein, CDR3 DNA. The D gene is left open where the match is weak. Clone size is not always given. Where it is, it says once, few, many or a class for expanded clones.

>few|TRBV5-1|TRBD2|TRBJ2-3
CASSLVLAEADTQYF
TGCGCCAGCAGCTTGGTTCTAGCGGAGGCAGATACGCAGTATTTT
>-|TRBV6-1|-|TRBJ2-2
CASSERLGARTGELFF
TGTGCCAGCAGTGAACGGTTAGGTGCGAGGACCGGGGAGCTGTTTTTT
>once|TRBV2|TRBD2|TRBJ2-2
CASSNPGGNTGELFF
TGTGCCAGCAGTAACCCGGGGGGGAACACCGGGGAGCTGTTTTTT
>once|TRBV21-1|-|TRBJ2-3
CASSTPSGRADTQYF
TGTGCCAGCAGCACGCCTAGCGGGAGAGCAGATACGCAGTATTTT
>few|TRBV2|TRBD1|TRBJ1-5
CASREGTGNSQPQHF
TGTGCCAGCAGAGAAGGGACAGGGAATTCTCAGCCCCAGCATTTT
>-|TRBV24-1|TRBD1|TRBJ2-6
CATSEGTGGANVLTF
TGTGCCACCAGTGAGGGGACAGGGGGGGCCAACGTCCTGACTTTC
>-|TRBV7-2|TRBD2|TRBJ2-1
CASSRKPGLANNEQFF
TGTGCCAGCAGCCGCAAACCGGGACTAGCCAATAATGAGCAGTTCTTC
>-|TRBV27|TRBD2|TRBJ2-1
CASKDGRANNEQFF
TGTGCCAGCAAAGACGGGAGGGCCAATAATGAGCAGTTCTTC
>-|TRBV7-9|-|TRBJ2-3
CASSLSVRTDTQYF
TGTGCCAGCAGCTTATCAGTGCGCACAGATACGCAGTATTTT
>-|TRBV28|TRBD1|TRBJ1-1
CASSWGTGGWDTEAFF
TGTGCCAGCAGTTGGGGGACAGGGGGTTGGGACACTGAAGCTTTCTTT
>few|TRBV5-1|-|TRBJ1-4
CASSLVGGSEKLFF
TGCGCCAGCAGCTTGGTTGGGGGCAGTGAAAAACTGTTTTTT
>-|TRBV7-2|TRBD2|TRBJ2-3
CASSLLAGRDTQYF
TGTGCCAGCAGCTTACTAGCGGGGAGAGATACGCAGTATTTT
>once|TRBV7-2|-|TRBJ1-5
CASSLDGDPDQPQHF
TGTGCCAGCAGCTTAGACGGGGATCCGGATCAGCCCCAGCATTTT
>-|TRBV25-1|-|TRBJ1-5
CASSEKTVSNQPQHF
TGTGCCAGCAGTGAAAAGACAGTTAGTAATCAGCCCCAGCATTTT
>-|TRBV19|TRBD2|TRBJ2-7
CASSQRLAGKIHYEQYF
TGTGCCAGTAGTCAGAGACTAGCGGGAAAAATTCACTACGAGCAGTACTTC
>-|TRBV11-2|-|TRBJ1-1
CASSRGTEAFF
TGTGCCAGCAGCCGGGGGACTGAAGCTTTCTTT
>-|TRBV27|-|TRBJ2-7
CASSIRHKVEQYF
TGTGCCAGCAGTATCCGACATAAGGTCGAGCAGTACTTC
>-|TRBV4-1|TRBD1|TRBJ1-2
CASSQRTGENYGYTF
TGCGCCAGCAGCCAAAGGACAGGTGAAAACTATGGCTACACCTTC
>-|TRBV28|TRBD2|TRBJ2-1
CASSPPSPAGSSYNEQFF
TGTGCCAGCAGTCCACCCTCCCCAGCGGGGAGCTCCTACAATGAGCAGTTCTTC
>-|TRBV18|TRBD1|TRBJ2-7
CASSPGQSLYEQYF
TGTGCCAGCTCACCGGGACAGAGCCTCTACGAGCAGTACTTC
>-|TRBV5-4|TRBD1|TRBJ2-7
CASARGDSSYEQYF
TGTGCCAGCGCCCGAGGGGACAGCTCCTACGAGCAGTACTTC
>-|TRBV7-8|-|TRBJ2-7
CASSLFTSSYEQYF
TGTGCCAGCAGCTTGTTCACCAGCTCCTACGAGCAGTACTTC
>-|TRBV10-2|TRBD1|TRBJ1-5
CASSGTGAGQPQHF
TGCGCCAGCAGTGGAACAGGGGCGGGTCAGCCCCAGCATTTT
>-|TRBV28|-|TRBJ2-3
CASSATEGTDTQYF
TGTGCCAGCAGTGCCACTGAGGGCACAGATACGCAGTATTTT
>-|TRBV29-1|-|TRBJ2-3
CSVSPGGADTQYF
TGCAGCGTCTCCCCGGGGGGCGCAGATACGCAGTATTTT
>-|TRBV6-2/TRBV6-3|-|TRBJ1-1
CASSLVGVLSEAFF
TGTGCCAGCAGTTTGGTAGGGGTTCTATCTGAAGCTTTCTTT
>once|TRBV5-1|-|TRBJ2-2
CASSLINTGELFF
TGCGCCAGCAGCCTTATAAACACCGGGGAGCTGTTTTTT
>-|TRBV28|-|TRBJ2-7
CASSLGQLRYEQYF
TGTGCCAGCAGTTTAGGACAGCTCCGCTACGAGCAGTACTTC
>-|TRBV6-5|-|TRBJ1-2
CASMQYSNYGYTF
TGTGCCAGCATGCAGTATTCGAACTATGGCTACACCTTC
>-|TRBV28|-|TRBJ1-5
CASSFGGQVNQPQHF
TGTGCCAGCAGTTTTGGAGGGCAGGTCAATCAGCCCCAGCATTTT
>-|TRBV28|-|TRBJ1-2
CASSLRQAPGYTF
TGTGCCAGCAGCCTGAGACAGGCTCCTGGCTACACCTTC